Following are 11 T cell receptor beta chains from one sample sequenced in a study of blood T cell repertoires in COVID-19. Method: immunoSEQ multiplex PCR; TCRdb's copy keeps in-frame clones and lacks some. The table has about 120,000 clones, 78% seen once; the top ten hold about 2.1%. Input material: peripheral blood. The receptor source for this set is a man aged 65 to 85 with acute or convalescent COVID-19.

CDR3 in amino acids: CASSLSGGHDEQYF. In DNA, the CDR3 is TGTGCCAGCAGCTTAAGCGGGGGTCACGACGAGCAGTACTTC. The rearrangement uses TRBV7-3 and TRBJ2-7; 7 positions match TRBD2. CDR1 SGHTA and CDR2 FQGTGA come from the germline V gene. The junction had 5 bases not matched to a gene; V was cut back by 1 base and J by 5 bases. The length of the CDR3 is 14 residues.

V is TRBV6-4 and J is TRBJ2-2; 7 nucleotides match TRBD1. This CDR3 has 15 amino acids. V trimming: 0 bases; J trimming: 3 bases; junction bases outside the gene matches: 1. In germline, CDR1 is MRHNA, CDR2 SNTAGT. The CDR3 DNA follows: TGTGCCAGCAGTGACTCTGGACAGGACACCGGGGAGCTGTTTTTT. Encoded protein: CASSDSGQDTGELFF.

This clone was detected only once. This chain links TRBV5-4 with TRBJ2-5, with 8 nucleotides matching TRBD1. The V gene's germline CDR1 is SGHNT and CDR2 YYREEE (reference sequence). The CDR3 has 16 amino acids. The V and J ends lost 4 bases and 3 bases, in that order; junction bases with no gene match: 11. The CDR3 sequence: CASSRTGYKPEETQYF. For the CDR3, the DNA is TGTGCCAGCAGCAGGACAGGGTACAAACCCGAAGAGACCCAGTACTTC.

The rearrangement joins TRBV18 to TRBJ2-2; 8 bases are a match to TRBD1. Germline V gives CDR1 KGHSH, CDR2 LQKENI. Germline trimming cut 5 bases from V and 2 bases from J; bases unmatched to any gene: 7. The CDR3 sequence is 16 residues long. The CDR3 spells CASSSTGGRNTGELFF. The CDR3 DNA reads as TGTGCCAGCTCATCAACAGGGGGGCGAAACACCGGGGAGCTGTTTTTT. Drawing the rest from reference TRBV18 and TRBJ2-2, the complete variable domain is NAGVMQNPRHLVRRRGQEARLRCSPMKGHSHVYWYRQLPEEGLKFMVYLQKENIIDESGMPKERFSAEFPKEGPSILRIQQVVRGDSAAYFCASSSTGGRNTGELFFGEGSRLTVL.

This rearrangement joins TRBV5-1 to TRBJ1-1; D unclear. Germline V lookup: CDR1 SGHRS, CDR2 YFSETQ. V was shortened by 0 bases and J by 0 bases, with 12 bases between the two germline ends. CDR3 length: 16 residues. Here the CDR3 DNA reads TGCGCCAGCAGCTTGGGTCACGCAGTGATGAACACTGAAGCTTTCTTT. Protein product: CASSLGHAVMNTEAFF.

As for this clone: Within the sample, other DNA sequences also encode this same CDR3. This chain connects TRBV5-1 to TRBJ1-1; TRBD1 might be the D (5 bases). V lost 4 bases, J lost 1 base, and 8 bases lay in between. The V gene's germline CDR1 is SGHRS and CDR2 YFSETQ. The CDR3 is 13 residues long. The CDR3 is CASSLQGNTEAFF. CDR3 bases: TGCGCCAGCAGCCTTCAGGGGAACACTGAAGCTTTCTTT.

This chain uses TRBV7-2 with TRBJ2-1, with a tentative D call TRBD1 (5 bases). The V and J ends lost 1 base and 5 bases respectively, with 9 bases between them. Per the germline V gene, CDR1 is SGHTA and CDR2 is FQGNSA. The CDR3 is made up of 14 amino acids. CDR3 nucleotides: TGTGCCAGCAGCTTAGGTCGACAGCACAATGAGCAGTTCTTC. Translation: CASSLGRQHNEQFF.

The rearrangement uses TRBV7-3 and TRBJ2-5; a weak D match, TRBD2 (5 bases). V lost 2 bases and J 5 bases, leaving 9 bases between the germline ends. CDR1 and CDR2 (germline): SGHTA, FQGTGA. The CDR3 loop spans 13 amino acids. CDR3 residues: CASSLAGTETQYF. The CDR3 DNA is TGTGCCAGCAGCTTAGCGGGCACGGAGACCCAGTACTTC. The variable domain in full, completed from reference TRBV7-3 and TRBJ2-5, reads GAGVSQTPSNKVTEKGKYVELRCDPISGHTALYWYRQSLGQGPEFLIYFQGTGAADDSGLPNDRFFAVRPEGSVSTLKIQRTERGDSAVYLCASSLAGTETQYFGPGTRLLVL.

Only a few counts were recorded for this clone. The J gene is TRBJ2-2, the V gene TRBV6-5; 8 nucleotides line up with TRBD2. The germline CDR1 and CDR2 sequences are MNHEY and SVGAGI. The CDR3 is 16 amino acids. The V gene end was trimmed by 2 bases and the J gene end by 1 base; junction bases not matched to a gene: 3. CDR3 nucleotides: TGTGCCAGCAGTTACCCGAGCGGGGGGAACACCGGGGAGCTGTTTTTT. Translated, it gives CASSYPSGGNTGELFF.

The chain uses TRBV6-5 and TRBJ1-2, with D perhaps matching TRBD1 (6 bases). Germline assignment: CDR1 MNHEY and CDR2 SVGAGI. The CDR3 sequence is 14 residues long. Between the trimmed V and J ends, which lost 8 bases and 7 bases, there was a span of 20 bases. DNA for the CDR3: TGTGCCAGCTGGGGGGGGGCAGGGCGGGGTGGCTACACCTTC. Translating gives CASWGGAGRGGYTF.

J is TRBJ1-5 and V is TRBV6-2 or TRBV6-3; perhaps TRBD1 as D (5 bases). Trimming removed 0 bases from V and 3 bases from J, with 15 bases in between. Germline V lookup: CDR1 MNHEY, CDR2 SVGEGT. The CDR3 sequence is 17 residues long. The CDR3 here is CASSYSEKGRFNQPQHF. In DNA, the CDR3 is TGTGCCAGCAGTTACTCGGAGAAGGGGAGGTTCAATCAGCCCCAGCATTTT.